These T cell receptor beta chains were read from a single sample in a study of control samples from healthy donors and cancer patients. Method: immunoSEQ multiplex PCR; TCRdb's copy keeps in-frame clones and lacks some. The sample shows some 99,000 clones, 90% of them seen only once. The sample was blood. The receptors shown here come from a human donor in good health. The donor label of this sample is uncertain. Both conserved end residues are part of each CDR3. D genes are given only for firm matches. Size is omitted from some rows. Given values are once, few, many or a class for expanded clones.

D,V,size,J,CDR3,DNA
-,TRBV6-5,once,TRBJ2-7,CASSYLVTGSEQYF,TGTGCCAGCAGTTATCTTGTTACAGGTTCCGAGCAGTACTTC
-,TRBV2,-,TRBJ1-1,CASRAEIGSSEAFF,TGTGCCAGCAGAGCGGAGATTGGTAGCTCTGAAGCTTTCTTT
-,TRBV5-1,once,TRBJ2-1,CASSLRGDAFSEQFF,TGCGCCAGCAGCCTCAGGGGGGACGCGTTTAGTGAGCAGTTCTTC
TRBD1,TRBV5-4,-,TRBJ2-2,CASSLRDRATGELFF,TGTGCCAGCAGCCTCCGGGACAGGGCTACCGGGGAGCTGTTTTTT
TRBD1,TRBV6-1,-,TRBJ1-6,CASSEAGQGTLHF,TGTGCCAGCAGTGAAGCGGGACAGGGCACCCTCCACTTT
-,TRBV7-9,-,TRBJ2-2,CASRAGKDPFTGELFF,TGTGCCAGCAGGGCCGGAAAGGACCCGTTCACCGGGGAGCTGTTTTTT
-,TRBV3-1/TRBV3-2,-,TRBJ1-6,CASSPLGLVSPLHF,TGTGCCAGCAGCCCCTTGGGGTTGGTTTCACCCCTCCACTTT
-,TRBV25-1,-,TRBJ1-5,CASSDNNQPQHF,TGTGCCAGCAGTGACAATAACCAGCCCCAGCATTTT
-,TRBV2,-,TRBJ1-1,CASSLGRDKVNTEAFF,TGTGCCAGCAGCCTAGGACGGGACAAAGTGAACACTGAAGCTTTCTTT
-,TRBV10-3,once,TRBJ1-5,CAIGASNQPQHF,TGTGCCATCGGAGCTAGCAATCAGCCCCAGCATTTT
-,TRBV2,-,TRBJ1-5,CASSERGADQPQHF,TGTGCCAGCAGTGAGAGGGGGGCGGATCAGCCCCAGCATTTT
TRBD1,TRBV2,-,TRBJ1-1,CARPQGQGVFDEAFF,TGTGCCAGACCTCAAGGACAGGGGGTTTTTGATGAAGCTTTCTTT
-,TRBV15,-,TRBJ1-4,CATMAGDSTNEKLFF,TGTGCCACCATGGCCGGGGATTCGACTAATGAAAAACTGTTTTTT
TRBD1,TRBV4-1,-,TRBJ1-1,CASSQIRTGTGNTEAFF,TGCGCCAGCAGCCAAATTAGAACTGGGACAGGGAACACTGAAGCTTTCTTT
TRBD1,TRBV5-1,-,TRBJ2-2,CASSVDRDSGELFF,TGCGCCAGCAGCGTCGACAGGGATTCCGGGGAGCTGTTTTTT
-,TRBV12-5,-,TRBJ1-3,CASGSGVVSGNTIYF,TGTGCTAGTGGCTCGGGGGTGGTTTCTGGAAACACCATATATTTT
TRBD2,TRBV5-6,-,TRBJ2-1,CASSLNGGGAVREQFF,TGTGCCAGCAGCTTGAACGGCGGGGGGGCCGTACGGGAGCAGTTCTTC
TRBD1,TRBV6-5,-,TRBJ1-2,CASRKGQGGLYGHTF,TGTGCCAGCAGGAAGGGACAGGGGGGTCTATACGGCCACACCTTC
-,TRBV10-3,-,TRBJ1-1,CAIAGPSNTEAFF,TGTGCCATCGCAGGGCCGTCGAACACTGAAGCTTTCTTT
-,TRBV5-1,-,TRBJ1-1,CASSPAQTNTEAFF,TGCGCCAGCAGCCCCGCACAAACGAACACTGAAGCTTTCTTT
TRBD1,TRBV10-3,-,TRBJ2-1,CAISGTGQRYNEQFF,TGTGCCATCAGCGGGACAGGGCAACGATACAATGAGCAGTTCTTC
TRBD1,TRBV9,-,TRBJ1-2,CASSVAGTGSYGYTF,TGTGCCAGCAGCGTGGCCGGGACAGGGAGCTATGGCTACACCTTC
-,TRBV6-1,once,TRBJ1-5,CASSEMGEGYQPQHF,TGTGCCAGCAGTGAAATGGGGGAGGGTTATCAGCCCCAGCATTTT
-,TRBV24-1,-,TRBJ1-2,CATSNRNYGYTF,TGTGCCACCAGTAACAGAAACTATGGCTACACCTTC
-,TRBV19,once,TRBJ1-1,CASRQVSEAFF,TGTGCCAGTCGACAAGTCTCTGAAGCTTTCTTT
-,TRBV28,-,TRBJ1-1,CASSRREAFF,TGTGCCAGCTCGAGAAGAGAAGCTTTCTTT
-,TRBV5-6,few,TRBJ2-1,CASSEDSNEQFF,TGTGCCAGCAGCGAGGACTCTAATGAGCAGTTCTTC
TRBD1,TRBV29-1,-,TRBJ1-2,CSVEVRTGRYGYTF,TGCAGCGTTGAAGTACGGACAGGGCGGTATGGCTACACCTTC
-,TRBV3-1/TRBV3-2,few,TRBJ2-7,CASSQINEQYF,TGTGCCAGCAGCCAGATCAACGAGCAGTACTTC
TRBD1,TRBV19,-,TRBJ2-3,CASSPGQGADTQYF,TGTGCCAGTAGTCCGGGACAGGGGGCAGATACGCAGTATTTT
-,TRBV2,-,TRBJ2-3,CASSGDTRTDTQYF,TGTGCCAGCAGCGGGGACACCCGCACAGATACGCAGTATTTT
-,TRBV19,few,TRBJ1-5,CASSREGVPNQPQHF,TGTGCCAGTTCTCGCGAAGGAGTTCCCAATCAGCCCCAGCATTTT
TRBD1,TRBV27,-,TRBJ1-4,CASSQVTGKEKLFF,TGTGCCAGCAGTCAAGTGACAGGGAAAGAAAAACTGTTTTTT
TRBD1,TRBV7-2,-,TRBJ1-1,CASSPGGTGGTEAFF,TGTGCCAGCAGCCCCGGTGGGACAGGGGGAACTGAAGCTTTCTTT
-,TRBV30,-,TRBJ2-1,CAWKGEKPYNEQFF,TGTGCCTGGAAGGGAGAAAAACCCTACAATGAGCAGTTCTTC
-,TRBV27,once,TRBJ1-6,CASSLKGRNSPLHF,TGTGCCAGCAGTTTAAAGGGGAGAAATTCACCCCTCCACTTT
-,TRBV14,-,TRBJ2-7,CASTLMGLQYF,TGTGCCAGCACCTTAATGGGATTGCAGTACTTC
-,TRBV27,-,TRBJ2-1,CASSKGYNEQFF,TGTGCCAGCAGTAAGGGTTACAATGAGCAGTTCTTC
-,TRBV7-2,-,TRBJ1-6,CASSKSGLRDSPLHF,TGTGCCAGCAGCAAATCGGGCCTAAGGGATTCACCCCTCCACTTT
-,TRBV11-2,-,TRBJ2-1,CASSANEQFF,TGTGCCAGCAGCGCTAATGAGCAGTTCTTC